These T cell receptor beta chains were read from a single sample in a study of T cell repertoires in cytomegalovirus infection. TCRdb reprocessed the reads with MiXCR, giving one entry per CDR3 protein. The table has approximately 730,000 distinct CDR3 sequences, around 30% seen once. These TCRs are of unknown antigen specificity. The specimen comprised cultured PBMCs, sampled from culture after CMV antigen stimulation. The receptors originated from a human donor in good health (CMV status not recorded). Some clones in this sample may be carry-over from other donors' samples. Both conserved end residues are part of each CDR3. Only some rows state a clone size, as once, few, many or a class for expanded clones.

clone_size	v_call	cdr3_aa
.	TRBV28	CASSQGLAGDLAKNIQYF
.	TRBV6-5	CASSYGQGALYEQYF
few	TRBV20-1	CSTPGGGLGSTDTQYF
few	TRBV7-2	CASSPTLETQYF
few	TRBV7-2	CASSQGHYEQYF
.	TRBV28	CASSRRDGNTIYF
.	TRBV5-1	CASSPGGREAFF
many	TRBV7-2	CASSSYDVETQYF
.	TRBV6-1	CASRARDRVIAKNIQYF
.	TRBV7-2	CASSLAERGEYF
.	TRBV5-5	CASSFWREPQETQYF
.	TRBV12-3/TRBV12-4	CASSYAGDEAFF
.	TRBV5-1	CASSVDPRAGELFF
few	TRBV6-1	CASRNDRGPYGYTF
few	TRBV6-2/TRBV6-3	CASSYFERESEQFF
many	TRBV7-2	CASSPSPTGVYEQYF
few	TRBV11-2	CASSRRGAGNTIYF
.	TRBV7-4	CASSFTEDTGELFF
.	TRBV10-3	CAISRDSDYGGYTF
few	TRBV12-3/TRBV12-4	CASSSEAALSGKPGELFF
few	TRBV7-9	CASSLARGADTEAFF
.	TRBV7-6	CASSQRLSYGYTF
few	TRBV4-1	CASSQVGSRNTEAFF
many	TRBV7-2	CASIRTGFVTDTQYF
.	TRBV6-1	CASSEDPMGQGGNTDTQYF
.	TRBV2	CASSDGLGTSGRFF
.	TRBV7-2	CASSLAPGSAYEQYF
.	TRBV4-1	CASSQVRGDYGYTF
.	TRBV27	CASSPPGRTDTQYF
few	TRBV4-3	CASSQEASPSGTQYF
few	TRBV12-3/TRBV12-4	CASSGGTNTEAFF
.	TRBV12-3/TRBV12-4	CASSLAGTGGLTDTQYF
.	TRBV12-3/TRBV12-4	CASNKAGRSEQFF
.	TRBV7-2	CASSLVAGGPLYEQYF
.	TRBV7-8	CASRKGRESADTQYF
few	TRBV3-1	CASSLRATSRYEQYF
.	TRBV20-1	CSAVGTELNQPQHF
few	TRBV12-3/TRBV12-4	CASSSGGTGNEQFF
.	TRBV29-1	CSAGTDTQYF
.	TRBV10-3	CAIGTGGATDTQYF
.	TRBV23-1	CASTGAVTVQETQYF
few	TRBV4-2	CASSQTGGSYNSPLHF